The 27 T cell receptor beta chains listed next were all sequenced from one sample in a study of regulatory T cells in long-lasting Graves disease. Time point here: newly diagnosed GD, antithyroid drugs for less than 3 months. Extracted PBMC RNA gave rise to the TCR library. Sequencing libraries for TCR beta were prepared with iRepertoire HTBI primers and Arm-PCR of CDR3 regions. Each CDR3 protein gets one entry after TCRdb re-called the multiplex PCR reads with MiXCR. The repertoire holds 400,000 to 500,000 distinct CDR3 sequences, with roughly 15% as singletons. These data were likewise used in another study, on T cells in Graves' hyperthyroidism and ophthalmopathy.

The sample here was peripheral blood mononuclear cells (PBMCs), taken at new diagnosis, from a patient treated with antithyroid drugs. These receptors were obtained from a woman aged 45 to 65 with Graves disease.

This clonotype has more than one count but fewer than ten. The rearrangement links TRBV7-9 to TRBJ2-1; TRBD2 matches 10 bases. This CDR3 comprises 18 residues. J lost 8 bases, V lost 2 bases, and 15 bases had no gene match. Germline CDR1 and CDR2: SEHNR and FQNEAQ (reference sequence). CDR3 region: CASSLTSRPSGSIDEQFF. In nucleotides, the CDR3 is TGTGCCAGCAGCTTAACCTCCCGGCCTAGCGGGAGTATCGATGAGCAGTTCTTC. Full variable domain (outside the CDR3, taken from reference TRBV7-9 and TRBJ2-1): DTGVSQNPRHKITKRGQNVTFRCDPISEHNRLYWYRQTLGQGPEFLTYFQNEAQLEKSRLLSDRFSAERPKGSFSTLEIQRTEQGDSAMYLCASSLTSRPSGSIDEQFFGPGTRLTVL.

This clonotype was counted at least ten times. The chain couples TRBV28 to TRBJ2-3, with D perhaps assigned TRBD1 or TRBD2 (5 bases each). Trimming pared 8 bases from V and 0 bases from J, leaving 21 bases between. Germline lookup yields CDR1 MDHEN and CDR2 SYDVKM. The CDR3 covers 17 residues. The CDR3 spells CASPPARDQMSTDTQYF. The CDR3 nucleotides read TGTGCCAGCCCTCCCGCCAGGGACCAGATGAGCACAGATACGCAGTATTTT. The whole variable domain, filled in from reference TRBV28 and TRBJ2-3, reads DVKVTQSSRYLVKRTGEKVFLECVQDMDHENMFWYRQDPGLGLRLIYFSYDVKMKEKGDIPEGYSVSREKKERFSLILESASTNQTSMYLCASPPARDQMSTDTQYFGPGTRLTVL.

This clonotype was observed a few times. The chain carries TRBV2 and TRBJ1-2, with D hard to call. The CDR3 covers 12 residues. V lost 2 bases and J 8 bases, leaving 9 bases between the germline ends. Germline assignment: CDR1 SNHLY and CDR2 FYNNEI. CDR3 DNA sequence: TGTGCCAGCAGTGAACGTCCCCGGGGCTACACCTTC. It encodes CASSERPRGYTF.

The table lists this clonotype with a few counts. V gene TRBV6-1 combines with J gene TRBJ1-3; TRBD1 aligns across 7 bases. Germline CDR1 is MNHNS and CDR2 is SASEGT. The J segment lost 1 base and the V segment lost 9 bases, leaving 6 bases of the junction unmatched. The CDR3 length is 14 residues. In DNA, the CDR3 is TGTGCCAGTATAGGGGGCGCATCTGGAAACACCATATATTTT. Translated: CASIGGASGNTIYF.

At least ten counts were recorded for this clonotype. The chain uses TRBV7-2 and TRBJ1-1; no firm D call. The germline V gene has CDR1 SGHTA and CDR2 FQGNSA. The CDR3 loop spans 14 amino acids. V gave up 5 bases and J gave up 2 bases, with 12 bases separating them. The CDR3 bases are TGTGCCAGCAGCCGCGCGCTGTCAAACACTGAAGCTTTCTTT. It translates to CASSRALSNTEAFF.

At least ten counts were recorded for this clonotype. V usage is TRBV7-2 and J usage is TRBJ1-2, with 9 bases matching TRBD1. V dropped 2 bases and J dropped 7; count of bases not matched to a gene: 11. Germline values: CDR1 SGHTA, CDR2 FQGNSA. CDR3 length: 16 amino acids. The CDR3 loop reads CASSLSPRDREGGYTF. Written as DNA, the CDR3 is TGTGCCAGCAGCTTATCACCCCGGGACAGGGAAGGTGGCTACACCTTC.

This sequence joins TRBV7-3 and TRBJ2-1; 9 nucleotides align to TRBD1. This CDR3 is 16 amino acids long. Looked up from germline, CDR1 is SGHTA and CDR2 is FQGTGA. V lost 4 bases to trimming and J lost 5 bases; unmatched junction nucleotides: 9. The CDR3 bases are TGTGCCAGCAGCTCTTTACGGGACAGGGAAAACAATGAGCAGTTCTTC. Its protein is CASSSLRDRENNEQFF.

This clonotype was counted between two and nine times. The V and J genes are TRBV7-9 and TRBJ2-1; 7 bases line up with TRBD2. CDR1 is SEHNR, CDR2 FQNEAQ, per germline (reference sequence). The CDR3 length is 15 residues. V lost 6 bases and J lost 8; bases outside the gene matches: 13. The CDR3 nucleotides are TGTGCCAGCAGTCCTTTTGAGAGCGGGATGCATGAGCAGTTCTTC. Encoded protein: CASSPFESGMHEQFF.

This clonotype was seen at least ten times. CDR3 region: CASSLRGLTDEQFF. CDR3 in DNA: TGTGCCAGCAGTTTAAGGGGCCTTACGGATGAGCAGTTCTTC. The rearrangement uses TRBV12-3 or TRBV12-4 and TRBJ2-1; D might be TRBD1 (5 bases). This CDR3 has 14 amino acids. Trimming pared 2 bases from V and 8 bases from J, leaving 13 bases between.

The sample holds one count of this clonotype. This rearrangement joins TRBV30 to TRBJ2-7; D may match TRBD1 or TRBD2 (5 bases each). Trimming took 4 bases from V and 3 from J, leaving 19 bases between them. CDR1 and CDR2 (germline): GTSNPN, SVGIG (reference sequence). This CDR3 contains 15 residues. This CDR3 is CAWNNVGTAGYEQYF. The CDR3, as DNA: TGTGCCTGGAACAACGTAGGGACGGCGGGCTACGAGCAGTACTTC.

The table lists this clonotype with many counts. The V gene is TRBV6-1, the J gene TRBJ2-7; perhaps D is TRBD1 or TRBD2 (5 bases each). Germline V gives CDR1 MNHNS, CDR2 SASEGT. V was shortened by 8 bases and J by 2 bases, with 10 bases between the two germline ends. The CDR3 spans 12 residues. The CDR3 sequence: CASSRDAYEQYF. The CDR3 DNA is TGTGCCAGCTCCCGGGACGCCTACGAGCAGTACTTC.

With regard to this clonotype: This may be a read error, as it is one base from a much larger clone. CDR3: CASSLGVGRVTYNEQFF. CDR3 in DNA: TGTGCCAGCAGTTTAGGGGTCGGGAGGGTCACCTACAATGAGCAGTTCTTC. The chain combines TRBV28 with TRBJ2-1; 8 positions agree with TRBD2. Per germline, CDR1 MDHEN and CDR2 SYDVKM. V shed 2 bases, J shed 2 bases, and the junction held 8 bases outside the gene matches. The CDR3 is 17 amino acids. Together with reference TRBV28 and TRBJ2-1, the CDR3 gives the full variable domain: DVKVTQSSRYLVKRTGEKVFLECVQDMDHENMFWYRQDPGLGLRLIYFSYDVKMKEKGDIPEGYSVSREKKERFSLILESASTNQTSMYLCASSLGVGRVTYNEQFFGPGTRLTVL.

This clonotype was recorded at least ten times. The CDR3 bases are TGTGCCAGCAGCGTGGGCGGGACTATTGGCTCCTACGAGCAGTACTTC. This sequence encodes CASSVGGTIGSYEQYF. V gene TRBV9 combines with J gene TRBJ2-7, with 7 bases that match TRBD2. Germline V lookup: CDR1 SGDLS, CDR2 YYNGEE. This CDR3 contains 16 residues. The J segment lost 0 bases and the V segment lost 2 bases, leaving 8 bases of the junction unmatched.

Concerning this clonotype itself: A read error is possible here, since a much larger clone lies one base away. The CDR3 DNA follows: TGTGCCAGCAGCTTAAGGTGGAATGAGCAGTTCTTC. Translation gives CASSLRWNEQFF. The chain recombines TRBV5-6 with TRBJ2-1; D not resolved. The CDR3 is 12 residues long. V was clipped by 2 bases and J by 7 bases, with 7 bases between them. From germline, CDR1 is SGHDT and CDR2 YYEEEE.

The V and J genes are TRBV20-1 and TRBJ2-5; 10 nucleotides agree with TRBD2. This CDR3 comprises 16 residues. The germline V gene has CDR1 DFQATT and CDR2 SNEGSKA (reference sequence). J lost 2 bases, V lost 0 bases, and 6 bases had no gene match. CDR3 sequence reads: CSARDLLAGVQETQYF. The CDR3, as DNA: TGCAGTGCTAGAGATTTGCTAGCGGGAGTTCAAGAGACCCAGTACTTC.

This clonotype appeared many times. An end of the junction does not agree with germline; a read error may underlie this. The genes are TRBV5-1 and TRBJ2-5, with D unresolved. From germline, CDR1 is SGHRS and CDR2 YFSETQ. This CDR3 region has 12 residues. CDR3 nucleotides: TGTGCCAGCAGCTTAGGTAAAGAGACCCAGTACTTC. Its protein product is CASSLGKETQYF.

This clonotype was counted between two and nine times. The V and J genes are TRBV4-1 and TRBJ2-1, with 8 positions matching TRBD2. The V gene's germline CDR1 is MGHRA and CDR2 YSYEKL. V gave up 4 bases and J gave up 0 bases; unmatched junction bases: 8. The CDR3 spans 17 residues. The CDR3 sequence: CASSRLGLVSSYNEQFF. The CDR3 region has the DNA TGCGCCAGCAGCCGACTGGGACTAGTGAGCTCCTACAATGAGCAGTTCTTC.

This clonotype was detected a few times. V usage is TRBV30 and J usage is TRBJ2-2, with D possibly being TRBD2 (6 bases). Germline V gives CDR1 GTSNPN, CDR2 SVGIG (reference sequence). This CDR3 is built from 17 residues. Deletions cut 3 bases from V and 1 base from J, with 18 bases between. CDR3 sequence reads: CAWSNFPPRENTGELFF. The CDR3 bases are TGTGCCTGGAGCAATTTCCCCCCGCGGGAGAACACCGGGGAGCTGTTTTTT.

This clonotype was counted at least ten times. The J gene is TRBJ2-3, the V gene TRBV12-3 or TRBV12-4; D remains unclear. The CDR3 is 14 residues long. V gave up 3 bases and J gave up 1 base, with 8 bases separating them. CDR3 amino acids: CASSLTQGTDTQYF. The CDR3 coding sequence is TGTGCCAGCAGTTTGACACAAGGCACAGATACGCAGTATTTT.

Details on this clonotype: At one end the junction does not follow the germline gene, possibly because of a read error. As DNA, the CDR3 is TGTACCAGCAGCTTGGAATGGCGGGAGATCGGCGAGCAGTACTTC. Amino acid sequence: CTSSLEWREIGEQYF. The chain has TRBV5-4 and TRBJ2-7; TRBD2 matches 7 bases. Per the germline V gene, CDR1 is SGHNT and CDR2 is YYREEE (reference sequence). There are 15 residues in the CDR3.

In regard to this clonotype: A read error may explain this, as a much larger clone is one base away. This chain connects TRBV30 to TRBJ2-1; 7 bases fit TRBD2. This CDR3 spans 14 amino acids. CDR1 and CDR2 (germline): GTSNPN, SVGIG (reference sequence). CDR3 DNA: TGTGCCCGGAGTGTGCTAGCGGAAGACAATGAGCAGTTCTTC. It is translated as CARSVLAEDNEQFF. The variable domain in full, with the rest retrieved from reference TRBV30 and TRBJ2-1, is SQTIHQWPATLVQPVGSPLSLECTVEGTSNPNLYWYRQAAGRGLQLLFYSVGIGQISSEVPQNLSASRPQDRQFILSSKKLLLSDSGFYLCARSVLAEDNEQFFGPGTRLTVL.

This clonotype was seen at least ten times. The chain employs TRBV5-4 and TRBJ2-3; a weak D match, TRBD2 (6 bases). V was shortened by 4 bases and J by 9 bases, with 12 bases between the two germline ends. CDR3 length: 12 residues. CDR1 is SGHNT and CDR2 is YYREEE in the germline V gene (reference sequence). CDR3 region: CASSPLEGTQYF. The CDR3 coding sequence is TGTGCCAGCAGCCCCTTGGAGGGCACGCAGTATTTT.

This clonotype was counted ten times or more. V is TRBV11-3 and J is TRBJ2-2; D remains unclear. The CDR3 length is 10 residues. V shed 8 bases and J shed 5 bases, with 3 bases lying between them. Germline V gives CDR1 SGHNT, CDR2 YENEEA. The CDR3 here is CASETGELFF. Written as DNA, the CDR3 is TGTGCCAGCGAAACCGGGGAGCTGTTTTTT.

The chain employs TRBV2 and TRBJ2-3, with D unresolved. This CDR3 region has 15 residues. CDR1 and CDR2 (germline): SNHLY, FYNNEI. Trimming pared 1 base from V and 3 bases from J, leaving 11 bases between. The CDR3, as DNA: TGTGCCAGCAGTGAAGTGCACAGAAAGACAGATACGCAGTATTTT. Translation gives CASSEVHRKTDTQYF.

With respect to this clonotype: This sequence may be a read error, since a much larger clone differs from it by one base. The CDR3 sequence: CVSSVRFTGRYEQYF. As DNA, the CDR3 is TGTGTCAGCTCAGTTAGATTCACAGGGCGGTACGAGCAGTACTTC. The chain joins TRBV28 to TRBJ2-7; possible D gene TRBD1, 6 bases. This CDR3 region has 15 residues. CDR1 and CDR2 from the germline V gene are MDHEN and SYDVKM.

This clonotype was observed a few times. The V gene is TRBV18, the J gene TRBJ2-2; 9 nucleotides align to TRBD2. Germline CDR1 KGHSH, CDR2 LQKENI. Trimming at V came to 4 bases and at J to 2 bases, leaving 5 bases not matched to a gene. This CDR3 has 16 amino acids. CDR3 sequence: CASSRPGLANTGELFF. CDR3 sequence (DNA): TGTGCCAGCTCACGCCCGGGACTAGCCAACACCGGGGAGCTGTTTTTT.

This clonotype showed up many times. This chain uses TRBV2 with TRBJ2-1; maybe TRBD2 (7 bases). The germline V gene encodes CDR1 SNHLY and CDR2 FYNNEI. The ends were cut back, 4 bases at V and 0 bases at J, with 10 bases in the middle. The CDR3 consists of 15 residues. The CDR3 DNA follows: TGTGCCAGCAGTGGGGGGGGCGGCTCCTACAATGAGCAGTTCTTC. Protein sequence: CASSGGGGSYNEQFF.